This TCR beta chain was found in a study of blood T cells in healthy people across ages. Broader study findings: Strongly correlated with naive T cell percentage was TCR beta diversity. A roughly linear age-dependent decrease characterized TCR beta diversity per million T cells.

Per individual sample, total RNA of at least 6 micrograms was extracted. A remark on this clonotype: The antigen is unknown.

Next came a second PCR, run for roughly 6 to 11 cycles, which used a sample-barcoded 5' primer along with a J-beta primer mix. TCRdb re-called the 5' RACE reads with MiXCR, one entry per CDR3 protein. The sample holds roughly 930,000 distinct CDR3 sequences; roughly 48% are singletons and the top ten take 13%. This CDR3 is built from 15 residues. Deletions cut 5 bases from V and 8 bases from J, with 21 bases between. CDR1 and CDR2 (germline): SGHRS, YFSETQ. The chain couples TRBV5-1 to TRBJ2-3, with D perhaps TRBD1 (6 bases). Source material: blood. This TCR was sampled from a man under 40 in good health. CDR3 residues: CASSLEPGVDRTQYF. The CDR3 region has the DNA TGCGCCAGCAGTCTCGAGCCAGGGGTGGATCGTACGCAGTATTTT.